One T cell receptor (beta chain) is described in this entry. The target antigen is unknown. Genes and germline are mouse. The DNA ends 1 residue before the CDR3 does, and the rest of the CDR3 is filled in from the germline J gene. The protocol was immunoSEQ multiplex PCR, while the TCRdb copy is restricted to in-frame clones and leaves out a portion. The sample has some 6,700 clones; approximately 46% are singletons. Time point here: mouse harvest day 7 after allogeneic transplant. Tail vein injection delivered 10^7 T-cell-depleted bone marrow cells and 10^6 splenic CD5+ T cells. Tissues came from B6→BALB/c major-mismatch GVHD mice at day 7 or 14. This entry comes from a study of tissue T cells after allogeneic stem cell transplantation. Study results and limitations: Across patients, clones rarely overlapped, yet motif clusters were shared tissue-specifically. Alloreactivity or antigen specificity of tissue TCRs was not determined; some clones might be host cells.

The germline V gene has CDR1 KGHTA and CDR2 FQNQQP. The CDR3 is made up of 13 amino acids. V and J are TRBV23 and TRBJ1-1; the table's D call of TRBD1 was not tested on the DNA. The source is a female BALB/c mouse given C57BL/6 T cells with graft-versus-host disease after an allogeneic hematopoietic cell transplant. Material: gut tissue. CDR3 residues: CSSSHRSNTEVFF. The part of the CDR3 DNA that was read is TGCTCCAGCAGTCACAGGTCAAACACAGAAGTCTTC.